The 14 T cell receptor beta chains reported below all come from one sample, sequenced in a study of blood T cells in healthy people across ages. For the second PCR, which ran for roughly 6 to 12 cycles, a sample-barcoded 5' primer and a J-beta primer mix were used. Each CDR3 protein is one row after TCRdb ran MiXCR on the 5' RACE reads. The repertoire holds about 1,400,000 distinct CDR3 sequences, with 42% as singletons. Sequenced material: blood. The receptor set was obtained from a woman between 18 and 29 years old in good health.

The V gene is TRBV6-5, the J gene TRBJ1-1, with D unresolved. The CDR3 totals 13 residues. The germline CDR1 and CDR2 sequences are MNHEY and SVGAGI. V shed 2 bases and J shed 1 base, with 5 bases lying between them. Here the CDR3 DNA reads TGTGCCAGCAGTTACGAGGAGAACACTGAAGCTTTCTTT. Protein: CASSYEENTEAFF.

This clonotype came up once. The chain employs TRBV20-1 and TRBJ1-2; D remains unclear. Trimming pared 3 bases from V and 4 bases from J, leaving 15 bases between. Germline lookup yields CDR1 DFQATT and CDR2 SNEGSKA (reference sequence). The CDR3 totals 14 residues. CDR3 nucleotide sequence: TGCAGTGCTAGGAGGCCAGCCCACGGCTATGGCTACACCTTC. Encoded protein: CSARRPAHGYGYTF.

This clonotype came up once. The rearrangement links TRBV30 to TRBJ1-1; no clear D gene. Deletions cut 3 bases from V and 4 bases from J, with 15 bases between. The CDR3 is 14 amino acids. Germline V gene data show CDR1 as GTSNPN and CDR2 as SVGIG (reference sequence). The CDR3 DNA sequence: TGTGCCTGGAGGGAGGAGAGGTATAGCACTGAAGCTTTCTTT. Translated: CAWREERYSTEAFF.

In its sample, this clonotype was seen a few times. This chain connects TRBV4-1 to TRBJ1-2; the D is unclear. V shed 1 base and J shed 0 bases, with 9 bases lying between them. Germline V gene sequence: CDR1 MGHRA, CDR2 YSYEKL. The CDR3 has 15 amino acids. The CDR3 protein is CASSQVEGTNYGYTF. The CDR3 DNA follows: TGCGCCAGCAGCCAAGTCGAGGGTACTAACTATGGCTACACCTTC.

This chain joins TRBV6-1 and TRBJ2-5, with D perhaps TRBD2 (6 bases). CDR3 length equals 15 residues. CDR1 is MNHNS and CDR2 is SASEGT in the germline V gene. Deletions cut 6 bases from V and 2 bases from J, with 16 bases between. DNA for the CDR3: TGTGCCAGCAGAGCCTCGGCGGGGTATCAAGAGACCCAGTACTTC. It is translated as CASRASAGYQETQYF.

The chain links TRBV6-5 to TRBJ1-6, with TRBD1 as a possible D gene (5 bases). Germline V lookup: CDR1 MNHEY, CDR2 SVGAGI. The CDR3 contains 16 residues. V lost 0 bases and J 7 bases, leaving 13 bases between the germline ends. The CDR3 loop reads CASSYSGLIGNSPLHF. CDR3 coding DNA: TGTGCCAGCAGTTACTCGGGACTGATTGGGAATTCACCCCTCCACTTT.

V usage is TRBV7-3 and J usage is TRBJ1-2; perhaps TRBD1 as D (6 bases). With 1 base removed from V and 6 bases from J, the gap between germline ends came to 9 bases. Per the germline V gene, CDR1 is SGHTA and CDR2 is FQGTGA. The CDR3 sequence is 13 residues long. CDR3 amino acids: CASSLNREDGYTF. The CDR3 DNA reads TGTGCCAGCAGCTTAAACAGGGAGGATGGCTACACCTTC.

The genes are TRBV7-9 and TRBJ2-5; D may be TRBD2 (6 bases). The CDR3 has 18 amino acids. Germline values: CDR1 SEHNR, CDR2 FQNEAQ (reference sequence). Trimming stripped 3 bases from V and 11 bases from J, with 31 bases between. For the CDR3, the DNA is TGTGCCAGCAGCTTGTCAGGGTTCGGACTACTCACTGGCAATGAGCAGTACTTC. Its protein is CASSLSGFGLLTGNEQYF.

Points on this clonotype: The germline gene is not matched at one end of the junction; a read error may be the cause. The chain carries TRBV29-1 and TRBJ1-5; D remains unclear. The germline gives CDR1 SQVTM, CDR2 ANQGSEA. The CDR3 sequence is 14 residues long. This CDR3 reads CSVEVAAGNQTQHF. The DNA for the CDR3 is TGCAGCGTTGAAGTCGCAGCTGGGAATCAGACCCAGCATTTT.

In nucleotides, the CDR3 is TGTGCCTGGGGCCCCGGGACAGGGTCCTACGAGCAGTACTTC. It is translated as CAWGPGTGSYEQYF. The chain is built from TRBV30 and TRBJ2-7, with 9 positions matching TRBD1. The germline V gene encodes CDR1 GTSNPN and CDR2 SVGIG (reference sequence). With 5 bases clipped from V and 1 base from J, the junction kept 6 bases outside the gene matches. CDR3 size: 14 residues.

The chain recombines TRBV6-5 with TRBJ2-7, with 7 bases aligning to TRBD2. The CDR3 loop spans 15 amino acids. Trimming took 7 bases from V and 3 from J; bases not matched to a gene: 12. CDR1 is MNHEY, CDR2 SVGAGI, per germline. CDR3 sequence reads: CASTPKAGPDYEQYF. As DNA, the CDR3 is TGTGCCAGCACACCCAAAGCGGGACCGGACTACGAGCAGTACTTC.

The chain is built from TRBV6-5 and TRBJ2-3; D possibly matches TRBD1 or TRBD2 (6 bases each). With 2 bases removed from V and 6 bases from J, the gap between germline ends came to 15 bases. The CDR3 consists of 15 residues. The germline V gene encodes CDR1 MNHEY and CDR2 SVGAGI. CDR3 in amino acids: CASSYRGRAGDTQYF. CDR3 DNA: TGTGCCAGCAGTTACCGGGGGCGGGCAGGGGATACGCAGTATTTT.

This clonotype has more than one count but fewer than ten. V and J are TRBV7-4 and TRBJ2-7, with a tentative D call TRBD1 (6 bases). Trimming removed 4 bases at V and 3 bases at J, with 16 bases between. Germline lookup yields CDR1 SGHVT and CDR2 SQSDAQ. The CDR3 covers 15 residues. The CDR3 DNA sequence: TGTGCCAGCAGCTCACCGACAGGTAACTGCTACGAGCAGTACTTC. Encoded protein: CASSSPTGNCYEQYF.

The chain joins TRBV15 to TRBJ2-4, with D perhaps assigned TRBD1 or TRBD2 (5 bases each). The last part of the DNA fits TRBJ2-7 better; the J call may be wrong. CDR3 length equals 16 residues. Germline CDR1 is LNHNV and CDR2 is YYDKDF (reference sequence). CDR3 sequence (DNA): TGTGCCACCAGCAGAGATAGGTTTGGGGGTCACTACGAGCAGTACTTC. It yields the protein CATSRDRFGGHYEQYF.